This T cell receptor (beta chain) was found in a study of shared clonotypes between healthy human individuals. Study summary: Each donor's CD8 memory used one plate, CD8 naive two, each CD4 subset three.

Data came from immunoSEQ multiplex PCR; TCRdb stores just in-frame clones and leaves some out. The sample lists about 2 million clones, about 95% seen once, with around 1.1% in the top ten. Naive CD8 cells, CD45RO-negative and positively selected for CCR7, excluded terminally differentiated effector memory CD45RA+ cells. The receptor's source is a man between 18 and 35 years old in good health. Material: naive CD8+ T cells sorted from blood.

Written as DNA, the CDR3 is TGTGCCAGCAGCTTTAAAGGGGGCTTCACCGGGGAGCTGTTTTTT. Translating it yields CASSFKGGFTGELFF. This chain uses TRBV7-9 with TRBJ2-2; 7 bases are shared with TRBD1. Per the germline V gene, CDR1 is SEHNR and CDR2 is FQNEAQ (reference sequence). This CDR3 spans 15 amino acids. The V and J ends lost 3 bases and 4 bases, in that order; junction bases with no gene match: 5.